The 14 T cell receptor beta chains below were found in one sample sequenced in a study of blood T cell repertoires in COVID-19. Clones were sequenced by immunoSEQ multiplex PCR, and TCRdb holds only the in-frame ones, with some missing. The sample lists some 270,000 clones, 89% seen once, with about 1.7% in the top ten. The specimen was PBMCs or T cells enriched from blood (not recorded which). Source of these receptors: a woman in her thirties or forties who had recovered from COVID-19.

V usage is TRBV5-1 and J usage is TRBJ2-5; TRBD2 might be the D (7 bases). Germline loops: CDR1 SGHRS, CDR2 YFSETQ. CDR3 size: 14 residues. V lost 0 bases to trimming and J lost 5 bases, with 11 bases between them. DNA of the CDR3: TGCGCCAGCAGCTTGGTGGGGGGGCTGGAGACCCAGTACTTC. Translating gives CASSLVGGLETQYF.

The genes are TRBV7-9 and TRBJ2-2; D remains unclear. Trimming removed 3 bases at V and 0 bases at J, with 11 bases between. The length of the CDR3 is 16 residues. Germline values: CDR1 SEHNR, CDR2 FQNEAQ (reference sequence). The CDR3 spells CASSFGGEANTGELFF. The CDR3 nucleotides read TGTGCCAGCAGCTTTGGCGGTGAAGCGAACACCGGGGAGCTGTTTTTT.

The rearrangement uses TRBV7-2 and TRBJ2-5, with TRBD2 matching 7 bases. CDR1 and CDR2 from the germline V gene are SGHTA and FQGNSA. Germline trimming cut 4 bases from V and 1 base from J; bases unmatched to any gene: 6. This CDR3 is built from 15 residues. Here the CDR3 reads CASSSSSGAQETQYF. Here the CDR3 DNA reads TGTGCCAGCAGCTCCTCTAGCGGAGCCCAAGAGACCCAGTACTTC.

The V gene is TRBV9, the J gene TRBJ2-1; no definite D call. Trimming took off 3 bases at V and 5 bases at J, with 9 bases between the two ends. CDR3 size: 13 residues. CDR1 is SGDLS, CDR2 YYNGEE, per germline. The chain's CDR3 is CASSGLLHNEQFF. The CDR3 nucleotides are TGTGCCAGCAGCGGGCTTCTTCACAATGAGCAGTTCTTC. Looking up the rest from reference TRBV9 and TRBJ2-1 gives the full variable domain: DSGVTQTPKHLITATGQRVTLRCSPRSGDLSVYWYQQSLDQGLQFLIQYYNGEERAKGNILERFSAQQFPDLHSELNLSSLELGDSALYFCASSGLLHNEQFFGPGTRLTVL.

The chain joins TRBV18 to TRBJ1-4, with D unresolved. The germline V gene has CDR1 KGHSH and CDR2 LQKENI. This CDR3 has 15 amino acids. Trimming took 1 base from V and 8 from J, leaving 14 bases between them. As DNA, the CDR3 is TGTGCCAGCTCACCACGAGGGAATCGAGAGGAAAAACTGTTTTTT. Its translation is CASSPRGNREEKLFF.

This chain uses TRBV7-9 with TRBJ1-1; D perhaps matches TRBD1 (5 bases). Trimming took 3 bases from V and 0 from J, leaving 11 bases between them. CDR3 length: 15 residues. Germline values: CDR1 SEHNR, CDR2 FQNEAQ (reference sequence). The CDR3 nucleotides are TGTGCCAGCAGCTTTCAGGGTGCCCTGAACACTGAAGCTTTCTTT. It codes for CASSFQGALNTEAFF.

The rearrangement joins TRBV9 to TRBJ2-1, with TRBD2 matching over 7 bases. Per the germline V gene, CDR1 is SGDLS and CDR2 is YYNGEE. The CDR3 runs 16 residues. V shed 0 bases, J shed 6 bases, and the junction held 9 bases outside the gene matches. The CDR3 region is CASSVAWAGEGNEQFF. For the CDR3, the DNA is TGTGCCAGCAGCGTAGCTTGGGCGGGAGAGGGCAATGAGCAGTTCTTC. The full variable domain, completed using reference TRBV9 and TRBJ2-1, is DSGVTQTPKHLITATGQRVTLRCSPRSGDLSVYWYQQSLDQGLQFLIQYYNGEERAKGNILERFSAQQFPDLHSELNLSSLELGDSALYFCASSVAWAGEGNEQFFGPGTRLTVL.

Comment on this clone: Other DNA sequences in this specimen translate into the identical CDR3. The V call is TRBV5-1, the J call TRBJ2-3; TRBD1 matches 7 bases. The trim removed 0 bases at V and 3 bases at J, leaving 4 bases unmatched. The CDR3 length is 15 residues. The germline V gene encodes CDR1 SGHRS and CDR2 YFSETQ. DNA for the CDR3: TGCGCCAGCAGCTTGGGACAGGGCTATACAGATACGCAGTATTTT. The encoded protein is CASSLGQGYTDTQYF.

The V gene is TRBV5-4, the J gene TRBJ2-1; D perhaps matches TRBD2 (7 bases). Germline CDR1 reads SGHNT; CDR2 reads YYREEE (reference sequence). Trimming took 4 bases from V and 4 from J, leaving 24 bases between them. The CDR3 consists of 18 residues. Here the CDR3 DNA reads TGTGCCAGCAGCCGGGGGGCTAGCGGTCCCCTAAATTACAATGAGCAGTTCTTC. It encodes CASSRGASGPLNYNEQFF.

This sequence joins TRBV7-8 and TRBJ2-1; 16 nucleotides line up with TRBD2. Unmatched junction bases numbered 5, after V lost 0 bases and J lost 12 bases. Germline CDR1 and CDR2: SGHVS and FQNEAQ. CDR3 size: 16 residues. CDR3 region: CASSLAGTSGRAPQFF. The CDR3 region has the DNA TGTGCCAGCAGCTTAGCCGGGACTAGCGGGAGGGCCCCGCAGTTCTTC.

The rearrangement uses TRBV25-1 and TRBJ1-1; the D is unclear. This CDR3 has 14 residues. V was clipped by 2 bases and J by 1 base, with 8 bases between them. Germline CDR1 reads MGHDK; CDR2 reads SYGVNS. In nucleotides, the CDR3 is TGTGCCAGCAGTGAACACAGACCGAACACTGAAGCTTTCTTT. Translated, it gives CASSEHRPNTEAFF.

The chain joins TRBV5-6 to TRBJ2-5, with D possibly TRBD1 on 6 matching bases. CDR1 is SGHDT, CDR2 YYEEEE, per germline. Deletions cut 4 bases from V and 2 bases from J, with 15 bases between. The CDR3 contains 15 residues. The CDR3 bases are TGTGCCAGCAGCCCGTGGACAGATCCGCAAGAGACCCAGTACTTC. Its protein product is CASSPWTDPQETQYF.

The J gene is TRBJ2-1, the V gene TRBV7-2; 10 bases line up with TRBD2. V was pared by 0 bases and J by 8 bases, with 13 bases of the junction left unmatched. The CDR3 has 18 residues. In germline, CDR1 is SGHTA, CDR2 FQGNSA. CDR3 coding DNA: TGTGCCAGCAGCTTAGCGTTGGCTAGCGGGAGTTTAGGGGATGAGCAGTTCTTC. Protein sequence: CASSLALASGSLGDEQFF. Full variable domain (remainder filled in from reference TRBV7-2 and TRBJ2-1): GAGVSQSPSNKVTEKGKDVELRCDPISGHTALYWYRQSLGQGLEFLIYFQGNSAPDKSGLPSDRFSAERTGGSVSTLTIQRTQQEDSAVYLCASSLALASGSLGDEQFFGPGTRLTVL.

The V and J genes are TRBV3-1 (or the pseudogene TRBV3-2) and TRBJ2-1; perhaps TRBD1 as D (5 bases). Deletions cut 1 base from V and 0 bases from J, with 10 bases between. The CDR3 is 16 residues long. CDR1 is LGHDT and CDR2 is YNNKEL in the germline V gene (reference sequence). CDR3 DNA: TGTGCCAGCAGCCAAGGGGGCTTGAGCTCCTACAATGAGCAGTTCTTC. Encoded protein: CASSQGGLSSYNEQFF.